One and the same sample provided the 19 T cell receptor beta chains below, sequenced in a study of blood T cell repertoires in COVID-19. The assay was immunoSEQ multiplex PCR, and TCRdb's table has in-frame clones only and misses some. The repertoire holds 200,000 to 250,000 clones, with 70% to 90% as singletons. Sequencing used peripheral blood. The source of these receptors is a man aged 45-65 years with acute or convalescent COVID-19.

This clone was recorded once. The CDR3 nucleotides read TGTGCCACCACCCCGGGTTCTGGGGCCAACGTCCTGACTTTC. This encodes CATTPGSGANVLTF. V usage is TRBV2 and J usage is TRBJ2-6; no reliable D call. Germline CDR1 and CDR2: SNHLY and FYNNEI. The CDR3 spans 14 residues. Trimming removed 10 bases from V and 1 base from J, with 11 bases in between.

The chain is built from TRBV6-5 and TRBJ2-7, with D tentatively TRBD1 (6 bases). Germline V lookup: CDR1 MNHEY, CDR2 SVGAGI. Trimming stripped 1 base from V and 5 bases from J, with 18 bases between. The length of the CDR3 is 16 residues. The CDR3 loop reads CASSYLGTGSLHEQYF. The CDR3 coding sequence is TGTGCCAGCAGTTACTTGGGCACAGGGAGTCTCCACGAGCAGTACTTC.

The gene calls are TRBV12-3 or TRBV12-4 and TRBJ1-1, with D perhaps TRBD1 (6 bases). V gave up 2 bases and J gave up 4 bases, with 8 bases separating them. This CDR3 spans 13 amino acids. The CDR3 region is CASSLTGSTEAFF. The CDR3 bases are TGTGCCAGCAGTTTAACAGGGAGCACTGAAGCTTTCTTT.

The chain recombines TRBV5-1 with TRBJ2-7; 10 bases match TRBD1. The CDR3 is 13 residues long. The V segment lost 4 bases and the J segment 5 bases; nucleotides outside the gene matches: 3. Germline V gene lookup returns CDR1 SGHRS and CDR2 YFSETQ. Here the CDR3 reads CASSPGQGNEQYF. CDR3 in DNA: TGCGCCAGCAGCCCGGGACAGGGGAACGAGCAGTACTTC. The variable domain in full, with the rest retrieved from reference TRBV5-1 and TRBJ2-7, is KAGVTQTPRYLIKTRGQQVTLSCSPISGHRSVSWYQQTPGQGLQFLFEYFSETQRNKGNFPGRFSGRQFSNSRSEMNVSTLELGDSALYLCASSPGQGNEQYFGPGTRLTVT.

The V and J genes are TRBV2 and TRBJ1-1, with D perhaps matching TRBD1 (5 bases). Germline lookup yields CDR1 SNHLY and CDR2 FYNNEI. This CDR3 has 15 amino acids. V was clipped by 5 bases and J by 1 base, with 14 bases between them. CDR3 region: CASSPQVTANTEAFF. The CDR3 nucleotides are TGTGCCAGCAGTCCCCAAGTGACAGCGAACACTGAAGCTTTCTTT.

The chain employs TRBV28 and TRBJ1-4; D is undetermined. Germline V gene lookup returns CDR1 MDHEN and CDR2 SYDVKM. This CDR3 has 13 residues. Between the trimmed V and J ends, which lost 5 bases and 5 bases, there was a span of 9 bases. CDR3 nucleotides: TGTGCCAGCAGTGTTACAGCAAATGAAAAACTGTTTTTT. This gives the protein CASSVTANEKLFF.

The chain is built from TRBV19 and TRBJ2-6; 9 bases are a match to TRBD1. The trim removed 5 bases at V and 0 bases at J, leaving 2 bases unmatched. The V gene's germline CDR1 is LNHDA and CDR2 SQIVND (reference sequence). The CDR3 runs to 16 residues. The CDR3 loop reads CASSRQGVSGANVLTF. The CDR3 nucleotides read TGTGCCAGTAGTCGACAGGGGGTCTCTGGGGCCAACGTCCTGACTTTC.

The gene calls are TRBV12-3 or TRBV12-4 and TRBJ1-1, with D unresolved. The germline V and J ends were trimmed by 3 bases and 5 bases, with 10 bases remaining between them. The CDR3 is made up of 13 amino acids. The CDR3 is CASSFRELTEAFF. The CDR3 DNA sequence: TGTGCCAGCAGTTTTCGGGAACTGACTGAAGCTTTCTTT.

The chain links TRBV3-1 (or the pseudogene TRBV3-2) to TRBJ1-2; maybe TRBD1 (5 bases). The CDR3 extends over 15 amino acids. V was cut by 4 bases and J by 6 bases, with 18 bases left in between. Germline CDR1 and CDR2: LGHDT and YNNKEL (reference sequence). The CDR3 nucleotides are TGTGCCAGCAGCCTGCGGGACCGGGCCGTCAATGGCTACACCTTC. Amino acids: CASSLRDRAVNGYTF.

The V call is TRBV19, the J call TRBJ1-3; D is unclear. Germline lookup yields CDR1 LNHDA and CDR2 SQIVND (reference sequence). There are 16 residues in the CDR3. Trimming removed 1 base at V and 0 bases at J, with 10 bases between. CDR3 sequence: CASSIGSVNSGNTIYF. The DNA of the CDR3 is TGTGCCAGTAGTATAGGTTCGGTGAACTCTGGAAACACCATATATTTT.

The chain joins TRBV5-1 to TRBJ1-2; 7 nucleotides match TRBD1. CDR3 length: 14 residues. The V segment lost 2 bases and the J segment 6 bases; nucleotides outside the gene matches: 7. Germline V gives CDR1 SGHRS, CDR2 YFSETQ. DNA of the CDR3: TGCGCCAGCAGCTTAGACAGGGCTACCGATGGCTACACCTTC. This sequence encodes CASSLDRATDGYTF.

V is TRBV7-6 and J is TRBJ1-6; the D is unclear. The CDR3 consists of 15 residues. CDR1 and CDR2 from the germline V gene are SGHVS and FNYEAQ. The V gene lost 1 base and the J gene lost 7 bases, with 11 bases spanning the gap. The CDR3 reads CASSLGGQRNSPLHF. The CDR3, as DNA: TGTGCCAGCAGCTTAGGGGGTCAGCGGAATTCACCCCTCCACTTT. The variable domain in full, completed from reference TRBV7-6 and TRBJ1-6, reads GAGVSQSPRYKVTKRGQDVALRCDPISGHVSLYWYRQALGQGPEFLTYFNYEAQQDKSGLPNDRFSAERPEGSISTLTIQRTEQRDSAMYRCASSLGGQRNSPLHFGNGTRLTVT.

This rearrangement joins TRBV29-1 to TRBJ2-6; D gene ambiguous. Germline V lookup: CDR1 SQVTM, CDR2 ANQGSEA. This CDR3 has 14 amino acids. Trimming stripped 7 bases from V and 8 bases from J, with 18 bases between. The CDR3 sequence: CSANEEPWTNVLTF. CDR3 in DNA: TGCAGCGCCAACGAGGAACCGTGGACCAACGTCCTGACTTTC.

The rearrangement joins TRBV18 to TRBJ1-6; D call uncertain. The CDR3 covers 13 residues. The germline CDR1 and CDR2 sequences are KGHSH and LQKENI. Trimming shortened V by 2 bases and J by 14 bases, and 13 bases separated the two germline ends. The CDR3 bases are TGTGCCAGCTCACCAGGGGTCCAGGAGGCCCTCCACTTT. Protein product: CASSPGVQEALHF.

V is TRBV7-9 and J is TRBJ2-1; 10 positions agree with TRBD1. This CDR3 has 18 amino acids. Germline trimming cut 4 bases from V and 2 bases from J; bases unmatched to any gene: 11. Germline values: CDR1 SEHNR, CDR2 FQNEAQ (reference sequence). The chain's CDR3 is CASSSPRTGQGAYNEQFF. The CDR3 nucleotides read TGTGCCAGCAGCTCCCCACGGACCGGACAGGGGGCCTACAATGAGCAGTTCTTC.

V and J are TRBV7-7 and TRBJ1-2, with D perhaps TRBD1 (6 bases). The CDR3 is 19 residues long. V lost 2 bases and J lost 4, with 26 bases in between. Germline CDR1 and CDR2: SSHAT and FNYEAQ (reference sequence). This CDR3 reads CASSLSLTSKDSLIYGYTF. The CDR3 nucleotides read TGTGCCAGCAGCTTATCACTAACATCCAAGGACAGCCTGATCTATGGCTACACCTTC.

As concerns this clone: Other DNA sequences in this sample translate to the same CDR3. The chain employs TRBV7-2 and TRBJ1-2, with D possibly being TRBD1 (6 bases). The CDR3 spans 13 residues. CDR1 is SGHTA and CDR2 is FQGNSA in the germline V gene. V lost 5 bases to trimming and J lost 2 bases, with 9 bases between them. Here the CDR3 DNA reads TGTGCCAGCAGCCCCGACAGGAACTATGGCTACACCTTC. Residues: CASSPDRNYGYTF.

The chain employs TRBV6-6 and TRBJ2-3; 13 positions match TRBD2. The J segment lost 5 bases and the V segment lost 2 bases, leaving 1 base of the junction unmatched. The germline V gene has CDR1 MNHNY and CDR2 SVGAGI (reference sequence). This CDR3 region has 15 residues. The CDR3 DNA follows: TGTGCCAGCAGTTACGGGACTAGCGGGGTAGATACGCAGTATTTT. The encoded protein is CASSYGTSGVDTQYF.

The chain uses TRBV6-1 and TRBJ1-2; a possible D gene is TRBD1 (6 bases). Germline lookup yields CDR1 MNHNS and CDR2 SASEGT. The CDR3 length is 12 residues. V shed 6 bases and J shed 8 bases, with 13 bases lying between them. The CDR3 here is CASSPGVSGYTF. CDR3 DNA: TGTGCCAGCAGCCCAGGGGTTAGCGGCTACACCTTC.